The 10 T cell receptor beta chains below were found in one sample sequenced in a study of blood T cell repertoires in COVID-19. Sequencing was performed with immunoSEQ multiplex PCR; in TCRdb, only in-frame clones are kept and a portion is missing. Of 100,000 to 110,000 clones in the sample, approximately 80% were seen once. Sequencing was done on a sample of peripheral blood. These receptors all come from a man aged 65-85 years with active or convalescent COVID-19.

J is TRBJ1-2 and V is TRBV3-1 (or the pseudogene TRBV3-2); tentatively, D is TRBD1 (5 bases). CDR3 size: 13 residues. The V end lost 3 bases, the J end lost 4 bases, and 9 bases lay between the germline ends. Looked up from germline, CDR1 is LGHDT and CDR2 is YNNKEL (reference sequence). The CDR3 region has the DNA TGTGCCAGCAGCCAGGCGGGACTCTATGGCTACACCTTC. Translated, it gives CASSQAGLYGYTF.

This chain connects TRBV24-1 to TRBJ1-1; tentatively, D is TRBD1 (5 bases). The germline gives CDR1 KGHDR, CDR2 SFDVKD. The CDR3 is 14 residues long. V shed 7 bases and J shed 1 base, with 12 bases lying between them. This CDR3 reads CATRDTSTNTEAFF. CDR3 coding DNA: TGTGCCACCAGGGACACCTCTACGAACACTGAAGCTTTCTTT.

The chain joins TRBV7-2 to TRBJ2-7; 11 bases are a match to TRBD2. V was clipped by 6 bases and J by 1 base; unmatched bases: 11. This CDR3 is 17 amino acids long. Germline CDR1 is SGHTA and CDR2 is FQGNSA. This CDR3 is CASRSTPGLAESYEQYF. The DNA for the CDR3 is TGTGCCAGCAGAAGCACTCCGGGACTAGCGGAATCCTACGAGCAGTACTTC.

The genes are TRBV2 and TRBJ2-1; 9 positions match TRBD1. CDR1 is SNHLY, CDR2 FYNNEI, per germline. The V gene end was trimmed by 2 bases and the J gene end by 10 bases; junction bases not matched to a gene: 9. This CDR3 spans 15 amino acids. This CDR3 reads CASSEQRTGVGEQFF. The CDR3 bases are TGTGCCAGCAGTGAACAAAGGACAGGGGTAGGCGAGCAGTTCTTC.

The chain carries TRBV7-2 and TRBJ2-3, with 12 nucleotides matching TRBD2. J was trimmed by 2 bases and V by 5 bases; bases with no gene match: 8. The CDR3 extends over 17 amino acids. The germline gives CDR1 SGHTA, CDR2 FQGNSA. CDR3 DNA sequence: TGTGCCAGCAGCGACCGACTAGCGGGGGTATCCACAGATACGCAGTATTTT. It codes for CASSDRLAGVSTDTQYF.

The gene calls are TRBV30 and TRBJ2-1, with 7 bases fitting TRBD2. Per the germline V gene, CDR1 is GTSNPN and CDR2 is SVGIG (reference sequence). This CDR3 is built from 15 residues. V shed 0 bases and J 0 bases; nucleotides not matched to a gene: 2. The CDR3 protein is CAWSVGGSSYNEQFF. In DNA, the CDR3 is TGTGCCTGGAGTGTGGGAGGGAGCTCCTACAATGAGCAGTTCTTC.

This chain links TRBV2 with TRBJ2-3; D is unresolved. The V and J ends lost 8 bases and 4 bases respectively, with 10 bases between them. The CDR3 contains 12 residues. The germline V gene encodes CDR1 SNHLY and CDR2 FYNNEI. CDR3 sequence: CASVQVADTQYF. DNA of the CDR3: TGTGCCAGCGTCCAGGTCGCAGATACGCAGTATTTT. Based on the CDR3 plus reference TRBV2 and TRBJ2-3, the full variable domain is EPEVTQTPSHQVTQMGQEVILRCVPISNHLYFYWYRQILGQKVEFLVSFYNNEISEKSEIFDDQFSVERPDGSNFTLKIRSTKLEDSAMYFCASVQVADTQYFGPGTRLTVL.

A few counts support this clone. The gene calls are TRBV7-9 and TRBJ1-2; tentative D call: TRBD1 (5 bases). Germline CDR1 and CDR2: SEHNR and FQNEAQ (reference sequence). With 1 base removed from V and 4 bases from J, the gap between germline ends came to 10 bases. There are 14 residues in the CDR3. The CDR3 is CASSLVAGPYGYTF. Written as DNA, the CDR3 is TGTGCCAGCAGCTTAGTAGCAGGGCCCTATGGCTACACCTTC.

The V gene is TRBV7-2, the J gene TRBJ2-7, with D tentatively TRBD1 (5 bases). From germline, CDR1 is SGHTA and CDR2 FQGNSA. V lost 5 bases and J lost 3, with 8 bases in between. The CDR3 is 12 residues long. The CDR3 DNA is TGTGCCAGCAGCAAGACAGACTACGAGCAGTACTTC. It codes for CASSKTDYEQYF.

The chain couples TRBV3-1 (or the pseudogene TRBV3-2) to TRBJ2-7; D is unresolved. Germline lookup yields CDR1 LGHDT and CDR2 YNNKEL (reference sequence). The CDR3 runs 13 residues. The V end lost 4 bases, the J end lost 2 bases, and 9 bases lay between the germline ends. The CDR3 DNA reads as TGTGCCAGCAGCCCTGACATCACCTACGAGCAGTACTTC. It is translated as CASSPDITYEQYF.